The sequence of this T cell receptor beta chain was determined in a study of radiotherapy plus CTLA-4 blockade in lung cancer. Germline V gene sequence: CDR1 MDHEN, CDR2 SYDVKM. Trimming removed 5 bases from V and 2 bases from J; junction bases left unmatched: 5. This CDR3 spans 14 amino acids. Assay: immunoSEQ multiplex PCR; the TCRdb copy retains only in-frame clones and omits some. The table records approximately 40,000 clones, roughly 80% of them present only once. This clone was detected only once. The source material was peripheral blood, sampled from a patient treated with radiotherapy plus ipilimumab. The gene calls are TRBV28 and TRBJ2-5, with 7 bases identical to TRBD1. This receptor was obtained from a human donor with non-small cell lung cancer whose response to radiotherapy plus ipilimumab could not be evaluated. The CDR3 nucleotides are TGTGCCAGCAGTCTACAGGGGCCACAAGAGACCCAGTACTTC. It translates to CASSLQGPQETQYF.